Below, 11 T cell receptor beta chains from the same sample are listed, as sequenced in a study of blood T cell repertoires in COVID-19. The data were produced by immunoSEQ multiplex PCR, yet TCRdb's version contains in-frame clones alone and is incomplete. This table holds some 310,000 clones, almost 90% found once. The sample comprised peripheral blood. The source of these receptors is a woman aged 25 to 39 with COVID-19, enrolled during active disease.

CDR3 DNA sequence: TGTGCCAGCAGGAGAGCGGGAGGCAACTACGAGCAGTACTTC. It yields the protein CASRRAGGNYEQYF. This chain connects TRBV14 to TRBJ2-7, with 9 bases identical to TRBD2. CDR3 length: 14 residues. Germline CDR1 and CDR2: SGHDN and FVKESK. The V gene end was trimmed by 6 bases and the J gene end by 3 bases; junction bases not matched to a gene: 6.

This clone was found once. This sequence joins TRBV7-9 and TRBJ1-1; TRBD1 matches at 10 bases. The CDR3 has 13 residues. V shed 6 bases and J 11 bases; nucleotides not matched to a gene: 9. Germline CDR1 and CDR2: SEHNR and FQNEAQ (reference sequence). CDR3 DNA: TGTGCCAGCAGGGGGACAGGGGCAAGGGACGCTTTCTTT. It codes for CASRGTGARDAFF.

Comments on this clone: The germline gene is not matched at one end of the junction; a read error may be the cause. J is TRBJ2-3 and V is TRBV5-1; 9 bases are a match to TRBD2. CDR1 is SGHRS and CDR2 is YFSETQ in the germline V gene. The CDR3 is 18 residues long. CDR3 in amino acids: CASSLGTSAGRRTDAQYF. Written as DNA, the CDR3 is TGCGCCAGCAGCTTGGGGACTAGCGCGGGTAGGCGGACAGATGCGCAGTATTTT.

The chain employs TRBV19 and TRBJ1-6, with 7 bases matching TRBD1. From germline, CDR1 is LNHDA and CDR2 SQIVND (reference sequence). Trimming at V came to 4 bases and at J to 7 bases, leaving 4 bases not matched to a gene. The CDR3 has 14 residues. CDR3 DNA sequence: TGTGCCAGTAGTACACAGGGGAGAAATTCACCCCTCCACTTT. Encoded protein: CASSTQGRNSPLHF.

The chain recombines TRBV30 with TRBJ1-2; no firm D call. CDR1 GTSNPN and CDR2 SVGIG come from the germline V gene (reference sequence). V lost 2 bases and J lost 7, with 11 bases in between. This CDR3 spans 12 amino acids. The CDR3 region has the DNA TGTGCCTGGAGTAGAGGGATCAGTGGCTACACCTTC. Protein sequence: CAWSRGISGYTF.

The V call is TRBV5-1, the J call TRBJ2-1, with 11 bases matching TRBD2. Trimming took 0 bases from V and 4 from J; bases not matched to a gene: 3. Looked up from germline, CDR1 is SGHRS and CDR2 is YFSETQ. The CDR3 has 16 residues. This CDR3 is CASSLVSSGGYNEQFF. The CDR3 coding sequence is TGCGCCAGCAGCTTGGTATCTAGCGGGGGGTACAATGAGCAGTTCTTC.

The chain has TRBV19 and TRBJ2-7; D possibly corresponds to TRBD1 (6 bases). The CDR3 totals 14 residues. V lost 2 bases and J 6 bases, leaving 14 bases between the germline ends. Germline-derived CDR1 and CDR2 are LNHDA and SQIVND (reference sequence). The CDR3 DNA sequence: TGTGCCAGTAGTATATGGACAGCGGAGTCCGAGCAGTACTTC. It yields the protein CASSIWTAESEQYF.

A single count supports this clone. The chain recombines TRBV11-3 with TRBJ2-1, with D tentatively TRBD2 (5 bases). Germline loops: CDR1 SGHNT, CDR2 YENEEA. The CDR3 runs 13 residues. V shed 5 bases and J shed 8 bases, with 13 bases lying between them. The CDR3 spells CASSPRGYHEQFF. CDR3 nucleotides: TGTGCCAGCAGCCCTCGGGGTTACCATGAGCAGTTCTTC. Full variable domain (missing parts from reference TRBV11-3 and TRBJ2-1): EAGVVQSPRYKIIEKKQPVAFWCNPISGHNTLYWYLQNLGQGPELLIRYENEEAVDDSQLPKDRFSAERLKGVDSTLKIQPAELGDSAVYLCASSPRGYHEQFFGPGTRLTVL.

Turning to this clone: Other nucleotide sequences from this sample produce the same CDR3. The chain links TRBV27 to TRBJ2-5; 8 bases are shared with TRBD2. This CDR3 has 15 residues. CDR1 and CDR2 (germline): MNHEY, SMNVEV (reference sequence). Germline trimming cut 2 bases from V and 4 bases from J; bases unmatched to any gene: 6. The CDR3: CASSLEPSGSETQYF. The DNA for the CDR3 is TGTGCCAGCAGTTTAGAGCCTAGCGGGTCAGAGACCCAGTACTTC.

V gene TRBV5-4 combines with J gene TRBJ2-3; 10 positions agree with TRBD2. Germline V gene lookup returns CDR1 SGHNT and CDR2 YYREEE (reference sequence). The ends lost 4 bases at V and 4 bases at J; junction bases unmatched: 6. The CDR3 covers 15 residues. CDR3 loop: CASSAGLARPDTQYF. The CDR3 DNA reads TGTGCCAGCAGCGCGGGACTAGCGAGACCAGATACGCAGTATTTT.

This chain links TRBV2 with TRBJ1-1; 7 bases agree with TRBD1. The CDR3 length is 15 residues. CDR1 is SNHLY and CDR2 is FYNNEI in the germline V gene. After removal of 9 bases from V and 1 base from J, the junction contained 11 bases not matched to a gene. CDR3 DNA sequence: TGTGCCAGGGATACTGGGGGACAGAGGAACACTGAAGCTTTCTTT. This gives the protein CARDTGGQRNTEAFF.